These 8 T cell receptor beta chains were sequenced from one sample in a study of cytomegalovirus exposure and HLA in healthy donors. Method: immunoSEQ multiplex PCR; TCRdb's copy keeps in-frame clones and lacks some. Of around 60,000 clones detected, 92% appear once; the ten largest clones hold roughly 1.3%. The sequenced material came from PBMCs. The receptors shown here come from a woman aged 18-35 years in good health and CMV-seronegative.

The V and J genes are TRBV5-4 and TRBJ1-2; 7 bases are a match to TRBD1. V shed 5 bases and J 7 bases; nucleotides not matched to a gene: 11. The CDR3 extends over 14 amino acids. Germline V lookup: CDR1 SGHNT, CDR2 YYREEE (reference sequence). The CDR3 region has the DNA TGTGCCAGCAGTCTCGCGAGGGACAGAGTTGGCTACACCTTC. Translation: CASSLARDRVGYTF.

J is TRBJ1-2 and V is TRBV10-3; TRBD1 agrees at 8 bases. V lost 8 bases, J lost 4 bases, and 9 bases stayed unmatched. From germline, CDR1 is ENHRY and CDR2 SYGVKD. The CDR3 has 14 residues. CDR3 coding DNA: TGTGCCATCGCGATAGGACAGGGCACCTATGGCTACACCTTC. It codes for CAIAIGQGTYGYTF.

The chain carries TRBV5-6 and TRBJ1-1; 9 bases are a match to TRBD1. Per germline, CDR1 SGHDT and CDR2 YYEEEE. The CDR3 covers 13 residues. V lost 3 bases, J lost 4 bases, and 1 base stayed unmatched. The CDR3 sequence: CASSWDRVTEAFF. The CDR3 region has the DNA TGTGCCAGCAGCTGGGACAGGGTCACTGAAGCTTTCTTT.

This CDR3 is CASSLWQGLAGVSYEQYF. The CDR3 coding sequence is TGTGCCAGCAGCTTATGGCAGGGACTAGCGGGGGTCTCCTACGAGCAGTACTTC. The chain employs TRBV7-3 and TRBJ2-7; 14 nucleotides line up with TRBD2. Per germline, CDR1 SGHTA and CDR2 FQGTGA. V shed 2 bases and J 0 bases; nucleotides not matched to a gene: 6. The CDR3 is 18 amino acids.

The rearrangement uses TRBV27 and TRBJ2-7; 9 bases fit TRBD1. Germline loops: CDR1 MNHEY, CDR2 SMNVEV (reference sequence). J was trimmed by 3 bases and V by 6 bases; bases with no gene match: 9. The CDR3 sequence is 15 residues long. The CDR3 sequence: CASSSSGTGNYEQYF. DNA for the CDR3: TGTGCCAGCAGCTCCTCCGGGACAGGGAACTACGAGCAGTACTTC.

V usage is TRBV29-1 and J usage is TRBJ1-1; D may be TRBD1 (6 bases). CDR1 and CDR2 from the germline V gene are SQVTM and ANQGSEA. Trimming took off 1 base at V and 6 bases at J, with 9 bases between the two ends. CDR3 length equals 12 residues. The CDR3 sequence is CSVEGDRPEAFF. CDR3 DNA: TGCAGCGTTGAAGGTGACAGGCCTGAAGCTTTCTTT.

About this clone: One end of the junction does not line up with germline, which may come from a read error. V gene TRBV7-7 combines with J gene TRBJ2-3, with TRBD2 matching 10 bases. Germline V gene data show CDR1 as SSHAT and CDR2 as FNYEAQ (reference sequence). The CDR3 spans 15 residues. The CDR3 reads CASSLGLAETDTQYF. The CDR3 DNA reads TGTGCTAGCAGCTTAGGACTAGCGGAAACAGATACGCAGTATTTT.

By frequency in the sample, this clone is medium-sized. The gene calls are TRBV20-1 and TRBJ1-2; 9 bases line up with TRBD1. After removal of 6 bases from V and 6 bases from J, the junction contained 2 bases not matched to a gene. This CDR3 has 11 amino acids. The germline CDR1 and CDR2 sequences are DFQATT and SNEGSKA (reference sequence). The chain's CDR3 is CSARDRDGYTF. The CDR3 coding sequence is TGCAGTGCCCGGGACAGGGATGGCTACACCTTC.